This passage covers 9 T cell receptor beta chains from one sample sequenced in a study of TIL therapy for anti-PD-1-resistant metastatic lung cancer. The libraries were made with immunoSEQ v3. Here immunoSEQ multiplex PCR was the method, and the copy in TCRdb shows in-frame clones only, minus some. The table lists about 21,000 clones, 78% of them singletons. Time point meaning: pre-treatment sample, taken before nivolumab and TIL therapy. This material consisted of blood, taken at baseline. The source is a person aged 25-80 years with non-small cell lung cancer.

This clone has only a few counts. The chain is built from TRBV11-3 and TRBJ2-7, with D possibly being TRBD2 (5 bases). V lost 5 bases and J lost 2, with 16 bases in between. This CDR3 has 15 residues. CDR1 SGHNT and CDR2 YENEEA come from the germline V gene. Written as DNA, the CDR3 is TGTGCCAGCAGCCCAGGAGGCCTTTCCACCTACGAGCAGTACTTC. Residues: CASSPGGLSTYEQYF.

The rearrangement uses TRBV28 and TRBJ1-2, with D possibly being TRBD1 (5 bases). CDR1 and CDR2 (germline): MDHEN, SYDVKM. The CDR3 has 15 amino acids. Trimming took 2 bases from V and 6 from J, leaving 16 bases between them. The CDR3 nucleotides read TGTGCCAGCAGTTTAGGGGGTGGGGTTCGGCATGGCTACACCTTC. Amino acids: CASSLGGGVRHGYTF.

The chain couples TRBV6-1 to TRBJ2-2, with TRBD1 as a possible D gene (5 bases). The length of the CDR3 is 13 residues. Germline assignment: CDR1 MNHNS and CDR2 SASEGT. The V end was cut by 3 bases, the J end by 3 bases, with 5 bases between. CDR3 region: CASSDRDTGELFF. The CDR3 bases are TGTGCCAGCAGTGACAGGGACACCGGGGAGCTGTTTTTT.

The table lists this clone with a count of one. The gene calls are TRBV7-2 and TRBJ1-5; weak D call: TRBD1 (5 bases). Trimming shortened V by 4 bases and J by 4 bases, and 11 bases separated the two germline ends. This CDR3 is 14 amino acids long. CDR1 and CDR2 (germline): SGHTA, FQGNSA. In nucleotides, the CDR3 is TGTGCCAGCAGCTCATGGGGGGGGAATCAGCCCCAGCATTTT. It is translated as CASSSWGGNQPQHF.

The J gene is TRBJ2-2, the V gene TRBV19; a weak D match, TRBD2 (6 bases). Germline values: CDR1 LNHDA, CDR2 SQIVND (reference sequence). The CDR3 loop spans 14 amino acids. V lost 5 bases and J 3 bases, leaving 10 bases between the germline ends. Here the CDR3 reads CASSYGTYTGELFF. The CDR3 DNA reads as TGTGCCAGTAGTTATGGGACTTACACCGGGGAGCTGTTTTTT.

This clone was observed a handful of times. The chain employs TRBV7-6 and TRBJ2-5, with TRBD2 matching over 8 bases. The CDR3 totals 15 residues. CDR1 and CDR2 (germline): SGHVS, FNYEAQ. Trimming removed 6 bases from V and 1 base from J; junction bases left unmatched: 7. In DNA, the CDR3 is TGTGCCAGCAGTTCCAGCGGGAGTGCCCAAGAGACCCAGTACTTC. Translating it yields CASSSSGSAQETQYF.

The chain's CDR3 is CASSQGHRKEKNTEAFF. For the CDR3, the DNA is TGTGCCAGCAGCCAGGGACATCGTAAGGAGAAGAACACTGAAGCTTTCTTT. V and J are TRBV7-2 and TRBJ1-1, with D perhaps TRBD1 (6 bases). Germline CDR1 and CDR2: SGHTA and FQGNSA. Trimming took 5 bases from V and 1 from J, leaving 20 bases between them. The CDR3 sequence is 17 residues long.

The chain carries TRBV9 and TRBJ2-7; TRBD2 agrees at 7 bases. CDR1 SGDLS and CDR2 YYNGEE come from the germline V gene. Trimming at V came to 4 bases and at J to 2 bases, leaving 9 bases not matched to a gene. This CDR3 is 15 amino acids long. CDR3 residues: CASSRTGTTPYEQYF. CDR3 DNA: TGTGCCAGCAGCCGCACCGGGACTACCCCCTACGAGCAGTACTTC.

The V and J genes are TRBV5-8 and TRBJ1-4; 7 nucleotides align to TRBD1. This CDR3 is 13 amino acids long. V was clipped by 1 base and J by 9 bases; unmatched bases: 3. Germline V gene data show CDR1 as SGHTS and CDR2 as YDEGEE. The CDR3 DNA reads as TGTGCCAGCAGCTTGCGGACAGGAAAAAAACTGTTTTTT. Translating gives CASSLRTGKKLFF.